The 8 T cell receptor beta chains listed next were all sequenced from one sample in a study of cytomegalovirus exposure and HLA in healthy donors (TCRdb year 2017). The library was generated by the immunoSEQ multiplex PCR assay. For the multiplex PCR, a mixture combining 60 forward primers for TCR Vbeta segments and 13 reverse primers for TCR Jbeta segments was used. The source is immuneACCESS, and TCRdb retained only in-frame sequences with V and J called. Part of the clones is not carried over; for the studies checked, unresolved V genes explain less than half of this, and the remainder is unexplained. This sample comprises 98,000 or so clones, around 80% of them detected only once. Jointly, the top ten make up roughly 1.7% of the sample. Specimen: PBMCs. The receptor set was obtained from a woman in her forties in good health and CMV-seronegative.

The table lists this clone with a count of one. The gene calls are TRBV7-8 and TRBJ1-1, with a weak D call TRBD1 (6 bases). V was clipped by 1 base and J by 0 bases, with 12 bases between them. The CDR3 is 16 residues long. Germline-derived CDR1 and CDR2 are SGHVS and FQNEAQ. The CDR3 reads CASSLGTGNLNTEAFF. In nucleotides, the CDR3 is TGTGCCAGCAGCTTAGGTACAGGGAATTTGAACACTGAAGCTTTCTTT.

This rearrangement joins TRBV5-8 to TRBJ2-4; 9 positions agree with TRBD1. V lost 5 bases to trimming and J lost 8 bases; unmatched junction nucleotides: 8. In germline, CDR1 is SGHTS, CDR2 YDEGEE. The CDR3 covers 14 residues. The CDR3 bases are TGTGCCAGCAGTCAGGACAGGGGTAGAGACATTCAGTACTTC. This translates into CASSQDRGRDIQYF.

V is TRBV5-1 and J is TRBJ1-4; TRBD1 aligns across 8 bases. Germline trimming cut 2 bases from V and 8 bases from J; bases unmatched to any gene: 5. The CDR3 contains 14 residues. Per the germline V gene, CDR1 is SGHRS and CDR2 is YFSETQ. CDR3 region: CASSFGQGREKLFF. CDR3 in DNA: TGCGCCAGCAGCTTCGGACAGGGAAGGGAAAAACTGTTTTTT.

This clone showed up just a few times. The V gene is TRBV9, the J gene TRBJ2-1, with 8 bases that match TRBD1. The CDR3 is 17 residues long. Losses at the gene ends were 4 bases for V and 1 base for J; bases not matched to a gene: 10. Germline CDR1 is SGDLS and CDR2 is YYNGEE. The CDR3 spells CASSTRLTGGSYNEQFF. CDR3 nucleotide sequence: TGTGCCAGCAGCACACGCCTAACAGGGGGGTCCTACAATGAGCAGTTCTTC.

The chain combines TRBV7-9 with TRBJ2-7, with 14 bases matching TRBD2. The CDR3 totals 18 residues. Germline values: CDR1 SEHNR, CDR2 FQNEAQ (reference sequence). With 5 bases clipped from V and 0 bases from J, the junction kept 9 bases outside the gene matches. The chain's CDR3 is CASSKGLAGGPRSYEQYF. Written as DNA, the CDR3 is TGTGCCAGCAGCAAAGGACTAGCGGGAGGTCCCCGCTCCTACGAGCAGTACTTC.

Written as DNA, the CDR3 is TGTGCCAGCAGCGAACAGGGGAATGAGCAGTTCTTC. This codes for CASSEQGNEQFF. The rearrangement links TRBV7-9 to TRBJ2-1, with TRBD1 matching over 7 bases. CDR1 SEHNR and CDR2 FQNEAQ come from the germline V gene (reference sequence). This CDR3 comprises 12 residues. J gave up 7 bases and V 5 bases, and 2 bases lay outside the gene matches.

The rearrangement links TRBV19 to TRBJ2-7; 7 bases match TRBD1. CDR1 and CDR2 from the germline V gene are LNHDA and SQIVND (reference sequence). This CDR3 is built from 13 residues. V lost 4 bases, J lost 3 bases, and 3 bases stayed unmatched. The CDR3 sequence: CASSTRTGYEQYF. The CDR3 bases are TGTGCCAGTAGTACCAGGACAGGCTACGAGCAGTACTTC.

The chain couples TRBV28 to TRBJ1-5, with TRBD1 as a possible D gene (6 bases). Per the germline V gene, CDR1 is MDHEN and CDR2 is SYDVKM. Trimming cost V 5 bases and J 4 bases, with 12 bases left between them. This CDR3 contains 14 residues. CDR3 DNA sequence: TGTGCCAGCAGTAAACTGCAGGGGAATCAGCCCCAGCATTTT. Translating it yields CASSKLQGNQPQHF. Full variable domain (rest looked up from reference TRBV28 and TRBJ1-5): DVKVTQSSRYLVKRTGEKVFLECVQDMDHENMFWYRQDPGLGLRLIYFSYDVKMKEKGDIPEGYSVSREKKERFSLILESASTNQTSMYLCASSKLQGNQPQHFGDGTRLSIL.